This T cell receptor (beta chain) was sequenced for a study of blood T cell repertoires in COVID-19. Study background: Donors in the United States, Italy and Spain gave samples during acute or convalescent COVID-19.

V dropped 5 bases and J dropped 4; count of bases not matched to a gene: 3. Germline CDR1 and CDR2: KGHSH and LQKENI. This CDR3 region has 14 residues. As processed by the authors: Estimates of nucleated cell counts were drawn from the amplification of reference gene primers. Assay: immunoSEQ multiplex PCR; the TCRdb copy retains only in-frame clones and omits some. V and J calls and clone size are given by that table; D and trimming were obtained from the DNA. There are more than 250,000 clones in the sample; nearly 90% occur only once, and approximately 5.3% lies in the top ten. The chain recombines TRBV18 with TRBJ2-5; TRBD2 aligns across 11 bases. Material: PBMCs or T cells enriched from blood (not recorded which). This TCR was sampled from a woman between 25 and 40 years old who had recovered from COVID-19. CDR3 protein: CASSSGLAGETQYF. CDR3 bases: TGTGCCAGCTCATCAGGACTAGCGGGAGAGACCCAGTACTTC.